This is a list of T cell receptor beta chains from one sample in a study of T cell repertoires in cytomegalovirus infection. Each CDR3 protein gets one entry after TCRdb re-called the reads with MiXCR. The table shows 150,000 to 200,000 distinct CDR3 sequences, with around an eighth occurring only once. Sequencing was done on a sample of PBMCs. These receptors all come from a human donor in good health (CMV status not recorded). Some clones in this sample may be carry-over from other donors' samples. Each CDR3 is given without its conserved first and last residue. Each record gives: J gene, V gene, D gene, CDR3 protein. The D gene is left open where the match is weak.

>TRBJ2-7|TRBV19|-
ASSWGSSYEQY
>TRBJ1-4|TRBV20-1|-
GLTGQQNEKLF
>TRBJ2-5|TRBV14|-
ASSQPPWRGKRETQY
>TRBJ2-1|TRBV20-1|TRBD2
SAIGLADNEQF
>TRBJ2-3|TRBV14|-
ASSQDSNPTTDTQY
>TRBJ2-1|TRBV19|TRBD2
ASSSLAGVYNEQF
>TRBJ1-4|TRBV12-3/TRBV12-4|TRBD1
ASSSDRESEKLF
>TRBJ2-2|TRBV11-3|-
ASSTWGRAKNTGELF
>TRBJ2-3|TRBV9|TRBD1
ASSVARDRTDTQY
>TRBJ1-1|TRBV13|-
ASSRRGGISEAF
>TRBJ1-5|TRBV19|TRBD1
ASSIVGTGRNQPQH
>TRBJ2-1|TRBV7-2|-
ASSLRPPSGFEQF
>TRBJ1-1|TRBV20-1|TRBD1
SARRDSMNTEAF
>TRBJ1-3|TRBV4-1|-
ASSQEQGMASSGNTIY
>TRBJ2-1|TRBV28|-
ASSYLAENNEQF
>TRBJ2-7|TRBV28|-
ASSFHLGLLTYEQY
>TRBJ1-2|TRBV29-1|TRBD1
SVQSRIGTGGNGYT
>TRBJ1-2|TRBV7-9|TRBD1
ASSSSDRGGGYT
>TRBJ2-5|TRBV7-9|TRBD1
ASTGLGTVHPETQY
>TRBJ2-1|TRBV5-4|TRBD2
ASSHTSGSYNEQF
>TRBJ1-1|TRBV7-9|-
ASSLGGHLIRTEAF
>TRBJ1-5|TRBV12-3/TRBV12-4|-
ASSLAGVIGQPQH
>TRBJ1-1|TRBV7-2|-
ASSLVALNTEAF
>TRBJ1-5|TRBV7-2|-
ASSLGNSNQPQH
>TRBJ1-4|TRBV11-2|-
ASSPTGFEKLF